The 5 T cell receptor beta chains presented below share a single source sample, sequenced in a study of T cell responses to AZD1222 COVID-19 vaccine. Only in-frame clones appear in the TCRdb table, and some are missing; sequencing was by immunoSEQ multiplex PCR. The table shows tens of thousands of clones, with 87% occurring only once. This specimen consisted of peripheral blood, obtained on day 0 of AZD1222 vaccination. These receptors came from an adult in good health.

The chain uses TRBV7-3 and TRBJ1-1; no clear D gene. The CDR3 is 14 residues long. Trimming pared 2 bases from V and 0 bases from J, leaving 7 bases between. From germline, CDR1 is SGHTA and CDR2 FQGTGA. For the CDR3, the DNA is TGTGCCAGCAGCTTATGGCAGGTGAACACTGAAGCTTTCTTT. Amino acid sequence: CASSLWQVNTEAFF. Combining the CDR3 with reference TRBV7-3 and TRBJ1-1 gives the whole variable domain GAGVSQTPSNKVTEKGKYVELRCDPISGHTALYWYRQSLGQGPEFLIYFQGTGAADDSGLPNDRFFAVRPEGSVSTLKIQRTERGDSAVYLCASSLWQVNTEAFFGQGTRLTVV.

The chain uses TRBV7-2 and TRBJ1-1, with D unclear. Trimming cost V 3 bases and J 2 bases, with 7 bases left between them. The CDR3 is 13 amino acids. Germline V lookup: CDR1 SGHTA, CDR2 FQGNSA. This chain's CDR3 is CASSFAANTEAFF. CDR3 nucleotides: TGTGCCAGCAGCTTCGCAGCAAACACTGAAGCTTTCTTT.

This chain links TRBV19 with TRBJ1-5; D unclear. Germline V CDR1 and CDR2: LNHDA, SQIVND (reference sequence). Between the trimmed V and J ends, which lost 6 bases and 0 bases, there was a span of 12 bases. This CDR3 is built from 15 residues. The CDR3 DNA sequence: TGTGCCAGTAGGTTGGACGGATATAGCAATCAGCCCCAGCATTTT. It is translated as CASRLDGYSNQPQHF.

CDR3 nucleotides: TGTGCCAGCGGTTTAGCGGGGGACACGCAGTATTTT. Translation gives CASGLAGDTQYF. The genes are TRBV3-1 (or the pseudogene TRBV3-2) and TRBJ2-3; 9 nucleotides match TRBD2. V lost 8 bases, J lost 9 bases, and 6 bases stayed unmatched. This CDR3 comprises 12 residues. Germline-derived CDR1 and CDR2 are LGHDT and YNNKEL (reference sequence).

V usage is TRBV7-2 and J usage is TRBJ1-4; 7 bases agree with TRBD1. V gave up 4 bases and J gave up 5 bases; unmatched junction bases: 4. This CDR3 is built from 14 residues. Germline values: CDR1 SGHTA, CDR2 FQGNSA. The CDR3 DNA sequence: TGTGCCAGCAGCTCGGACAGGTGGAATGAAAAACTGTTTTTT. The encoded protein is CASSSDRWNEKLFF.